This T cell receptor (beta chain) was observed in a study of cytomegalovirus exposure and HLA in healthy donors. Study results and limitations: As was reported, the classifier diagnosed cytomegalovirus status with high specificity and sensitivity. Rarity held for most TCR sequences, but there were some public TCRs that occurred in many donors.

Trimming removed 0 bases at V and 0 bases at J, with 5 bases between. The CDR3 totals 14 residues. CDR1 and CDR2 from the germline V gene are SGDLS and YYNGEE. Method: immunoSEQ multiplex PCR; TCRdb's copy keeps in-frame clones and lacks some. The sample records 130,000 to 150,000 clones, roughly 86% being singletons. Worth noting for this clone: The target antigen is unknown.

The specimen was PBMCs. The rearrangement joins TRBV9 to TRBJ2-3, with D uncertain. The origin of this receptor is a man aged 18 to 29 in good health and CMV-seropositive. CDR3 in amino acids: CASSVDLSTDTQYF. The CDR3 DNA is TGTGCCAGCAGCGTAGATCTGAGCACAGATACGCAGTATTTT.